The T cell receptor (beta chain) under discussion was sequenced for a study of blood T cell repertoires in COVID-19. As for the study in general: The United States, Italy and Spain supplied acute and convalescent COVID-19 samples. PBMCs, B-cell-depleted T cells, or T cells were the source of the cDNA or gDNA that made up the material.

V dropped 6 bases and J dropped 4; count of bases not matched to a gene: 6. Germline CDR1 is MNHEY and CDR2 is SVGAGI. The CDR3 consists of 15 residues. Per the study methods: Nucleated cell number was recorded as an estimate derived from reference gene primer amplification. The table came from immunoSEQ multiplex PCR; TCRdb's copy has only in-frame clones and leaves some out. V and J calls and clone size are as listed in that table; D and trimming were resolved from the DNA. The table lists 120,000 or so clones, more than 60% of them singletons. The rearrangement links TRBV6-5 to TRBJ2-5; 12 nucleotides match TRBD2. This TCR was recovered from a woman in her seventies with acute or convalescent COVID-19. The specimen was peripheral blood. CDR3 sequence reads: CASSRLAGGLETQYF. The CDR3 region has the DNA TGTGCCAGCAGCCGTCTAGCGGGGGGGCTAGAGACCCAGTACTTC.